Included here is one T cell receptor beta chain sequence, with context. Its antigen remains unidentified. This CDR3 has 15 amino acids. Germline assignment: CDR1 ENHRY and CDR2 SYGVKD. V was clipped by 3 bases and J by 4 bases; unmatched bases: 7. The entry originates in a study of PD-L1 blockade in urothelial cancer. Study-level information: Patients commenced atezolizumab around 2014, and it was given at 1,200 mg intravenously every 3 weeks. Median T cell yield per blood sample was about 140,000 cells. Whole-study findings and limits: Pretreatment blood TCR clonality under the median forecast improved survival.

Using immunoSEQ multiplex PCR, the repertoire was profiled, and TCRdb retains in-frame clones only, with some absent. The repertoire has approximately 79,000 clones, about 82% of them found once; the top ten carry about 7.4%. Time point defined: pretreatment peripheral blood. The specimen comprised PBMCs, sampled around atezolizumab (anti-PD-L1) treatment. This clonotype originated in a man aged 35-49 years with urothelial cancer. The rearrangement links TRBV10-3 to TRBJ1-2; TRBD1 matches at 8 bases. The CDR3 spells CAISEGQGAPYGYTF. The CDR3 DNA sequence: TGTGCCATCAGTGAAGGACAGGGAGCCCCCTATGGCTACACCTTC.